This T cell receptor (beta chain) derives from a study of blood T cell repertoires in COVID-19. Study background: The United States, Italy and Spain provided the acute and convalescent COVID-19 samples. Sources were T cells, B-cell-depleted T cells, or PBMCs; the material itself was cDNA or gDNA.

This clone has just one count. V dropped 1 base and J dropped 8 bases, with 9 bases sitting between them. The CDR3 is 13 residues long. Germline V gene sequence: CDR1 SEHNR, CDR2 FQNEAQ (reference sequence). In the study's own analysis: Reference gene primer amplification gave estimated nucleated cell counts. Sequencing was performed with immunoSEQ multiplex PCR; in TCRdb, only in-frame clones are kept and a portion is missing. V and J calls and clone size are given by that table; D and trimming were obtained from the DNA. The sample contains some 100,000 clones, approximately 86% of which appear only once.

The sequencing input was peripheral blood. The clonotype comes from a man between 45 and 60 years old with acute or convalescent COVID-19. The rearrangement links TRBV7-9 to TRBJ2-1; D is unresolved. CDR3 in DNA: TGTGCCAGCAGCTTAGAAATGGGCGATGAGCAGTTCTTC. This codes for CASSLEMGDEQFF. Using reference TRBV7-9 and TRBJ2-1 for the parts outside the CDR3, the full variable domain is DTGVSQNPRHKITKRGQNVTFRCDPISEHNRLYWYRQTLGQGPEFLTYFQNEAQLEKSRLLSDRFSAERPKGSFSTLEIQRTEQGDSAMYLCASSLEMGDEQFFGPGTRLTVL.